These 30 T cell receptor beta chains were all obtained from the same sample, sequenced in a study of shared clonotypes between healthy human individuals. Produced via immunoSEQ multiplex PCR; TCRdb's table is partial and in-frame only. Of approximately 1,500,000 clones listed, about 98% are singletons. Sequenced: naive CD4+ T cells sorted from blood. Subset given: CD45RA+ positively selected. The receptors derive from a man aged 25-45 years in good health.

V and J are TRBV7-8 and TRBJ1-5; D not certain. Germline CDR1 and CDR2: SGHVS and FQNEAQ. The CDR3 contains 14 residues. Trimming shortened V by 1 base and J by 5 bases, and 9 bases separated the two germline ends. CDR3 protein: CASSLEGSDQPQHF. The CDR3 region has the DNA TGTGCCAGCAGCTTAGAGGGTTCGGATCAGCCCCAGCATTTT.

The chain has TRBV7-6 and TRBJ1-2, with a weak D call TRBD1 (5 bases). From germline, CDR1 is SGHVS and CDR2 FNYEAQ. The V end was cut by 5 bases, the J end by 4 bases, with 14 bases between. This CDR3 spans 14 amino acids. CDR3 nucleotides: TGTGCCAGCAGCCCAACTAGTGGGGCCTATGGCTACACCTTC. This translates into CASSPTSGAYGYTF.

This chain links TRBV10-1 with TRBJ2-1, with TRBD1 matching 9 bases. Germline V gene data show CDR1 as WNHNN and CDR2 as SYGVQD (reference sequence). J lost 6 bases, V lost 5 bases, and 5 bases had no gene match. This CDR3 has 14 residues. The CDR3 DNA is TGCGCCAGCAGTAACAGGGGGCTTGGCAATGAGCAGTTCTTC. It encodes CASSNRGLGNEQFF.

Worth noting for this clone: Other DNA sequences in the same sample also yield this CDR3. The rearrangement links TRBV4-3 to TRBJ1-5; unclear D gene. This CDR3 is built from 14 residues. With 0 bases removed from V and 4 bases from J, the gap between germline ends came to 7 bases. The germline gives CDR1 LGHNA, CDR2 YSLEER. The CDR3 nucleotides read TGCGCCAGCAGCCAAGACGGAAGAAATCAGCCCCAGCATTTT. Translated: CASSQDGRNQPQHF.

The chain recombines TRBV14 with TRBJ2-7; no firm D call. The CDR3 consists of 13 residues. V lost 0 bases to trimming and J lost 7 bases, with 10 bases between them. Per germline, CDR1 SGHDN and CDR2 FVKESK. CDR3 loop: CASSQEVLSEQYF. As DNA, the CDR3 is TGTGCCAGCAGCCAAGAAGTCTTGTCGGAGCAGTACTTC.

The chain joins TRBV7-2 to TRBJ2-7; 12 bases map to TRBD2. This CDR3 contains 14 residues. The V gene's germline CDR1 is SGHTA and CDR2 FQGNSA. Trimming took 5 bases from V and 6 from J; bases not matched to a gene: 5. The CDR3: CASSRLAGALEQYF. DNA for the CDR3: TGTGCCAGCAGCCGACTAGCGGGAGCCCTCGAGCAGTACTTC.

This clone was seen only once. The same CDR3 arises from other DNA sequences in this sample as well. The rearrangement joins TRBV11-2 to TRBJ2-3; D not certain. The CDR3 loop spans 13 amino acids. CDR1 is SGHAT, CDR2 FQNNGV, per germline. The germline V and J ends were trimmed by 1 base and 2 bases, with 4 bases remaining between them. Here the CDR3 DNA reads TGTGCCAGCAGCTTAGGCGTCACAGATACGCAGTATTTT. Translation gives CASSLGVTDTQYF.

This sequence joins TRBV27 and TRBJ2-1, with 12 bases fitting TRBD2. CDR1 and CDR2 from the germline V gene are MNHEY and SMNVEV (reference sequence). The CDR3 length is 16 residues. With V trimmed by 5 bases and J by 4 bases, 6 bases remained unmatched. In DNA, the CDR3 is TGTGCCAGCAGTCCGGGGACTAGCGGGCGGTACAATGAGCAGTTCTTC. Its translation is CASSPGTSGRYNEQFF.

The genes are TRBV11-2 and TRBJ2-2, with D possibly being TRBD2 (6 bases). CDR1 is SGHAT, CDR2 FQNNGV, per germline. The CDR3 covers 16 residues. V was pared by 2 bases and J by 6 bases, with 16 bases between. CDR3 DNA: TGTGCCAGCAGCTTATCGCTAGCGAATAGGGCCGGGGAGCTGTTTTTT. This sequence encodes CASSLSLANRAGELFF.

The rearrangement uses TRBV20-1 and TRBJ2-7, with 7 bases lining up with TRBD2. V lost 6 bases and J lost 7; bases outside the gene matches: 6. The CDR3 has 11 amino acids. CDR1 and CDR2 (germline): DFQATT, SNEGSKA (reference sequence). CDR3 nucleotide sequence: TGCAGTGCCACTCATAGCGGGGAGCAGTACTTC. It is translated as CSATHSGEQYF.

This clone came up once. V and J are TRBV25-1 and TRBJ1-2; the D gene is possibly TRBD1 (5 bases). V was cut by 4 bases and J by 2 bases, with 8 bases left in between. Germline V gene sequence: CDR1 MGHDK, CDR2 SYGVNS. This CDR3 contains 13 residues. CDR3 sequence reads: CASSVDSNYGYTF. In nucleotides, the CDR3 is TGTGCCAGCAGTGTAGACAGCAACTATGGCTACACCTTC.

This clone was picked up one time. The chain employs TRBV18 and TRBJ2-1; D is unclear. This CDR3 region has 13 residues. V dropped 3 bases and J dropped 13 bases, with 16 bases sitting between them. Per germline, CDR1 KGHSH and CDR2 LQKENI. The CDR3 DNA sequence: TGTGCCAGCTCACCCCCCGTGGCATCAGGACAGTTCTTC. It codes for CASSPPVASGQFF.

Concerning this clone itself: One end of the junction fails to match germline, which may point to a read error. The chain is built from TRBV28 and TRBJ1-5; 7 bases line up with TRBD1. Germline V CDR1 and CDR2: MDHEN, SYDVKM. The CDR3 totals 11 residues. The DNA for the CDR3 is TGTGCCAGCAGTCCCGGACAGGAGCCGAATTTT. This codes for CASSPGQEPNF.

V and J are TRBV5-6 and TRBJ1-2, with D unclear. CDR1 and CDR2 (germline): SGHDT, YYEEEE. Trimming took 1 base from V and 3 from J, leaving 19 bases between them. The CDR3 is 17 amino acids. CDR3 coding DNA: TGTGCCAGCAGCTTGCGGGTCGGCGACAACCTCTACTATGGCTACACCTTC. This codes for CASSLRVGDNLYYGYTF.

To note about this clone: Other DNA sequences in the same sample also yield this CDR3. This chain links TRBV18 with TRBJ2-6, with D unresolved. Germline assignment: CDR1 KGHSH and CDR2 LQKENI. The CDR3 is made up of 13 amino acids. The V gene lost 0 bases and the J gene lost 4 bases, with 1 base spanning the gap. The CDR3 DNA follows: TGTGCCAGCTCACCACCCGGGGCCAACGTCCTGACTTTC. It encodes CASSPPGANVLTF.

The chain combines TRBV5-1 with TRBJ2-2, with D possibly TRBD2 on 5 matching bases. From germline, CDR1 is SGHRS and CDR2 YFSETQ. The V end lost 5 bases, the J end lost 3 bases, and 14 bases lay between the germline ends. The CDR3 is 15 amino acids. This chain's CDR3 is CASSPDPRDTGELFF. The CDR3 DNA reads TGCGCCAGCAGTCCCGACCCGAGGGACACCGGGGAGCTGTTTTTT.

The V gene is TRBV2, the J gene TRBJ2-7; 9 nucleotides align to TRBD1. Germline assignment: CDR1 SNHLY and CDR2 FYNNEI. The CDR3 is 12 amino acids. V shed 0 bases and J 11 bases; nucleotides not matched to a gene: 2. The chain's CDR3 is CASSEARTGEYF. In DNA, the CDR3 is TGTGCCAGCAGTGAAGCCCGGACAGGGGAGTACTTC. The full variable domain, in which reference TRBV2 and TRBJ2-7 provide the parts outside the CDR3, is EPEVTQTPSHQVTQMGQEVILRCVPISNHLYFYWYRQILGQKVEFLVSFYNNEISEKSEIFDDQFSVERPDGSNFTLKIRSTKLEDSAMYFCASSEARTGEYFGPGTRLTVT.

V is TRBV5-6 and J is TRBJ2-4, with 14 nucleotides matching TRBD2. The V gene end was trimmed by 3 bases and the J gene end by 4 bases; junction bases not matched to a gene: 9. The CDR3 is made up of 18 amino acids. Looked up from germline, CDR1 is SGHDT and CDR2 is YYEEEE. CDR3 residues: CASSSVGLAGGLKNIQYF. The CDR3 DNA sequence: TGTGCCAGCAGCTCAGTAGGACTAGCGGGAGGACTTAAAAACATTCAGTACTTC.

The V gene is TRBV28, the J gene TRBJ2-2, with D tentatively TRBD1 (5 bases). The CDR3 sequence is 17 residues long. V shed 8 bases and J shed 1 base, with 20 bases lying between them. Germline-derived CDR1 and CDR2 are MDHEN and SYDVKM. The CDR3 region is CASRPRRQLENTGELFF. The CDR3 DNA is TGTGCCAGCCGCCCTCGGAGACAGTTGGAGAACACCGGGGAGCTGTTTTTT.

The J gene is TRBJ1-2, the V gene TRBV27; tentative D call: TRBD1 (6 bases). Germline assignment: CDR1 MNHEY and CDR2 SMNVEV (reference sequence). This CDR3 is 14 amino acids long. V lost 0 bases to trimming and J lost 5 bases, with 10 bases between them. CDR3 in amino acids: CASSLSGGVYGYTF. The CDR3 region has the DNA TGTGCCAGCAGTTTATCAGGGGGGGTTTATGGCTACACCTTC.

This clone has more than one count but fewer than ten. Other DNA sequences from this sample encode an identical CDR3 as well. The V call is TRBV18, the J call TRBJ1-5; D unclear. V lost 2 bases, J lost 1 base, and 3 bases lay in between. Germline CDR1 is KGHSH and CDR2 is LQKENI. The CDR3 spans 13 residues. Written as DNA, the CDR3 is TGTGCCAGCTCACCAGGGAGCAATCAGCCCCAGCATTTT. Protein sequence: CASSPGSNQPQHF.

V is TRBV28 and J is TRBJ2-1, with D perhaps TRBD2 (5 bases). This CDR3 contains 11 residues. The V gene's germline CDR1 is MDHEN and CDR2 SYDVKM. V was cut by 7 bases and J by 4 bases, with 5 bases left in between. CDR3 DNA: TGTGCCAGCACGGGGTACAATGAGCAGTTCTTC. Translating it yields CASTGYNEQFF.

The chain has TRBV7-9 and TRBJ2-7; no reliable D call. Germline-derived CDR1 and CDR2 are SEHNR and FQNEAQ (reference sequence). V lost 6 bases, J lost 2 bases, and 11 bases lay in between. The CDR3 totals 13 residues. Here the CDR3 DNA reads TGTGCCAGCAGTCGTACAGAGGCCTACGAGCAGTACTTC. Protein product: CASSRTEAYEQYF.

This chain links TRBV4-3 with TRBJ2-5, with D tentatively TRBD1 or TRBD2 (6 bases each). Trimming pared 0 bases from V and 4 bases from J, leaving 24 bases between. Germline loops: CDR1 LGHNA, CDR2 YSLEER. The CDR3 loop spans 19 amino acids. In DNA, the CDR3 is TGCGCCAGCAGCCAAGACTTGACGAGGGGGGCGGCCAACATAGAGACCCAGTACTTC. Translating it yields CASSQDLTRGAANIETQYF.

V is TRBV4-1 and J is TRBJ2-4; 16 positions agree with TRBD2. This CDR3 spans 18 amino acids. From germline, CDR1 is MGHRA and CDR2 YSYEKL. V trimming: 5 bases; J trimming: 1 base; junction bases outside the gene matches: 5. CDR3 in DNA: TGCGCCAGCAGCTCGGGACTAGCGGGAGGGCGTGCCAAAAACATTCAGTACTTC. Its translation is CASSSGLAGGRAKNIQYF.

This CDR3 reads CASSKEEGTGPYTF. The CDR3 coding sequence is TGTGCCAGCAGTAAGGAAGAGGGTACAGGGCCCTACACCTTC. The rearrangement joins TRBV6-1 to TRBJ1-2; possible D gene TRBD1, 6 bases. V gave up 5 bases and J gave up 10 bases, with 20 bases separating them. CDR3 length: 14 residues. Germline V gene sequence: CDR1 MNHNS, CDR2 SASEGT.

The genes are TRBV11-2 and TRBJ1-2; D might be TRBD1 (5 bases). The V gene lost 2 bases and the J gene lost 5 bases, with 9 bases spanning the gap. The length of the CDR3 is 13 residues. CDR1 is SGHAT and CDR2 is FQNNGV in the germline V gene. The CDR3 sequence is CASSLLDRYGYTF. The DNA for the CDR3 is TGTGCCAGCAGCTTACTTGACAGATATGGCTACACCTTC.

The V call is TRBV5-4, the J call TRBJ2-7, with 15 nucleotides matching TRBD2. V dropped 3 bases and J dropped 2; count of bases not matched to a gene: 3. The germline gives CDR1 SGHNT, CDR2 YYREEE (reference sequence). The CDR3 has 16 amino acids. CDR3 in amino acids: CASSSGLAGGTYEQYF. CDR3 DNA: TGTGCCAGCAGCTCGGGACTAGCGGGAGGTACCTACGAGCAGTACTTC.

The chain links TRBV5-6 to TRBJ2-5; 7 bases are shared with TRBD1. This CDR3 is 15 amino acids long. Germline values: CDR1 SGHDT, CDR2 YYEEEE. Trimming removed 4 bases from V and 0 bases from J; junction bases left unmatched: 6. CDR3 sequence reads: CASSLDRTYQETQYF. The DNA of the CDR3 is TGTGCCAGCAGCCTGGACAGGACGTACCAAGAGACCCAGTACTTC.

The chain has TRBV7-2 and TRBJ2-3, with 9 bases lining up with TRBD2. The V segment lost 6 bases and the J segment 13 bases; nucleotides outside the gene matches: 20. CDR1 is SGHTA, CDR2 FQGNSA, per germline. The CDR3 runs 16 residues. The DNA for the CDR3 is TGTGCCAGCAGGCATGGACCGGGACTAGCCGAGCTGGGGGAGTATTTT. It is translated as CASRHGPGLAELGEYF.